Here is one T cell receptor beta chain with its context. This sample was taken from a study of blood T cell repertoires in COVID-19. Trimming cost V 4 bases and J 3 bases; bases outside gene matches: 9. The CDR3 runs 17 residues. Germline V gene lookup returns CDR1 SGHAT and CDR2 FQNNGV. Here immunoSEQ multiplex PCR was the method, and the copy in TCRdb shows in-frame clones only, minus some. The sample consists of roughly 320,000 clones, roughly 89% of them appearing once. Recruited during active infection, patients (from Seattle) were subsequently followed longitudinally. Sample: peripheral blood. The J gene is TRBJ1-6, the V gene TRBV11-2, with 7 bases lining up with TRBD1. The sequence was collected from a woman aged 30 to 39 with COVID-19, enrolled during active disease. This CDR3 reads CASSWRDSGFYNSPLHF. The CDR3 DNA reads TGTGCCAGCAGCTGGAGGGACAGCGGCTTCTATAATTCACCCCTCCACTTT.